This T cell receptor (beta chain) was sequenced for a study of OX40 agonist ivuxolimab in advanced cancers. General observations from the study: CD4+ and CD8+ blood T cells expanded clonally by week 6 at 0.1 to 3.0 mg/kg. The study found among the lowest clonal expansion in partial responders at 0.1-3.0 mg/kg. Fewer expanded clones were found on average in CD4+ than in CD8+ T cells.

TCRdb's copy holds only in-frame clones and misses some; the assay was immunoSEQ multiplex PCR. The profile shows tens of thousands of clones, around 89% of them singletons. In the case of this clone: Antigen unknown.

The V end was cut by 8 bases, the J end by 9 bases, with 20 bases between. This CDR3 contains 14 residues. CDR1 is MNHEY, CDR2 SVGAGI, per germline. The sample consisted of CD4+ or CD8+ T cells sorted from blood, taken in a trial of the OX40 agonist ivuxolimab. The genes are TRBV6-5 and TRBJ2-1, with D tentatively TRBD1 or TRBD2 (5 bases each). The TCR originated in an adult with an advanced solid tumor such as melanoma, head and neck, liver or kidney cancer. DNA for the CDR3: TGTGCCAGCTGTACCGGGACGAGGCTCTTTGAGCAGTTCTTC. Its protein product is CASCTGTRLFEQFF.